The rows below give T cell receptor beta chains drawn from one sample of a study of blood T cell repertoires in COVID-19. Generated by immunoSEQ multiplex PCR, the TCRdb table keeps only in-frame clones and is missing some. The data contain 280,000 or so clones, around 91% of them seen just once; the ten biggest clones take up 1.7%. Sequenced: PBMCs or T cells enriched from blood (not recorded which). These receptors all come from a woman aged 18-29 years with acute COVID-19. The CDR3 runs from the conserved cysteine through the conserved F or W. A D gene is named only where the DNA matches it firmly. Where a row states a size, it is once, few, many or the class of an expanded clone; other rows omit it.

d_gene	v_gene	j_gene	abundance	CDR3aa	CDR3nt
TRBD1	TRBV19	TRBJ2-7	NA	CASSIPGQGSSYEQYF	TGTGCCAGTAGTATACCGGGACAGGGGAGCTCCTACGAGCAGTACTTC
NA	TRBV25-1	TRBJ1-2	once	CASSEEAGDGYGYTF	TGTGCCAGCAGTGAGGAGGCAGGGGATGGCTATGGCTACACCTTC
TRBD1	TRBV28	TRBJ1-4	NA	CASSWDRGQWGEKLFF	TGTGCCAGCAGTTGGGATAGGGGGCAATGGGGTGAAAAACTGTTTTTT
TRBD1	TRBV9	TRBJ2-1	NA	CASSGRDRLSHEQFF	TGTGCCAGCAGCGGCCGGGACAGGTTGAGTCATGAGCAGTTCTTC
NA	TRBV30	TRBJ1-1	NA	CAWSSGPNTEAFF	TGTGCCTGGAGTTCAGGCCCGAACACTGAAGCTTTCTTT
TRBD1	TRBV5-4	TRBJ2-5	NA	CASSTPRDRQETQYF	TGTGCCAGCAGCACACCACGGGACAGACAAGAGACCCAGTACTTC
NA	TRBV7-9	TRBJ2-5	NA	CASSSTSTLETQYF	TGTGCCAGCAGCTCAACCTCGACTTTGGAGACCCAGTACTTC
TRBD1	TRBV7-3	TRBJ2-5	NA	CASSRDRGETQYF	TGTGCCAGCAGCCGAGACAGGGGAGAGACCCAGTACTTC
NA	TRBV15	TRBJ2-1	NA	CAAGHWGIGEQFF	TGTGCCGCCGGACATTGGGGAATTGGGGAGCAGTTCTTC
NA	TRBV5-6	TRBJ1-1	NA	CASSRTVFSEAFF	TGTGCCAGCAGCAGGACAGTATTTTCTGAAGCTTTCTTT
NA	TRBV5-6	TRBJ1-4	NA	CASSLGTGGEKLFF	TGTGCCAGCAGCTTGGGTACAGGTGGGGAAAAACTGTTTTTT
NA	TRBV10-2	TRBJ2-7	NA	CASSGNRVWYEQYF	TGCGCCAGCAGCGGAAACAGGGTTTGGTACGAGCAGTACTTC
TRBD1	TRBV10-3	TRBJ1-5	NA	CAISGDRGFDQPQHF	TGTGCCATCAGTGGAGACAGGGGTTTTGATCAGCCCCAGCATTTT
TRBD1	TRBV5-1	TRBJ2-2	NA	CASSSQGATNTGELFF	TGCGCCAGCAGCTCGCAGGGGGCGACTAACACCGGGGAGCTGTTTTTT
NA	TRBV1	TRBJ2-1	NA	CTSSQGKTSGRVFGEQFF	TGCACCAGCAGCCAAGGCAAGACTAGCGGGAGGGTCTTTGGTGAGCAGTTCTTC